This T cell receptor beta chain was profiled in a study of T cell responses to AZD1222 COVID-19 vaccine. Data came from immunoSEQ multiplex PCR; TCRdb stores just in-frame clones and leaves some out. The sample consists of roughly 140,000 clones, around 89% of them appearing once. The length of the CDR3 is 14 residues. Trimming cost V 3 bases and J 5 bases, with 10 bases left between them. Germline V lookup: CDR1 MNHEY, CDR2 SMNVEV (reference sequence). The sequence was collected from an adult in good health. The source material was peripheral blood, sampled on day 0 of MenACWY control vaccination. J is TRBJ2-2 and V is TRBV27; D ambiguous. The chain's CDR3 is CASSFASRTGELFF. The CDR3 nucleotides are TGTGCCAGCAGTTTTGCTAGTAGGACCGGGGAGCTGTTTTTT.